This T cell receptor beta chain was sequenced in a study of blood T cell repertoires in COVID-19. For the study at large: Acute and convalescent COVID-19 specimens originated in the United States, Italy and Spain. T cells, B-cell-depleted T cells, or PBMCs provided the cDNA or gDNA that served as material.

As originally analysed: The authors estimated nucleated cell counts from reference gene primer amplification. Profiled with immunoSEQ multiplex PCR; TCRdb holds only in-frame clones, not every one. Clone size and V and J calls were adopted from that table, with D and trimming inferred from the DNA. In the table there are about 260,000 clones, around 80% of which are singletons. The V gene lost 4 bases and the J gene lost 1 base, with 11 bases spanning the gap. Germline loops: CDR1 SGHDT, CDR2 YYEEEE. This CDR3 region has 15 residues. The V and J genes are TRBV5-6 and TRBJ2-2; D might be TRBD1 (6 bases). This TCR came from a man aged 55 to 70 with acute or convalescent COVID-19. Sequencing was done on a sample of peripheral blood. CDR3 in DNA: TGTGCCAGCAGCAGGGACACCCTGAACACCGGGGAGCTGTTTTTT. This sequence encodes CASSRDTLNTGELFF.